A selection of T cell receptor beta chains follows, all from one sample in a study of cytomegalovirus exposure and HLA in healthy donors. This table comes from immunoSEQ multiplex PCR, and its TCRdb copy is limited to in-frame clones, with some not included. Of approximately 100,000 clones in the sample, around three quarters were seen once. Sequenced material: PBMCs. These receptors were obtained from a man in his 60s in good health and CMV-seropositive. CDR3s include the opening cysteine and the closing phenylalanine or tryptophan. D genes are given only for firm matches. A clone size is listed for some rows: how often the clone was seen (once, few, many), or a class if it is expanded.

J,V,size,D,CDR3,DNA
TRBJ1-3,TRBV2,few,TRBD1,CASMGQSRNTIYF,TGTGCCAGCATGGGACAGTCAAGGAACACCATATATTTT
TRBJ1-3,TRBV9,NA,NA,CASSARGGVTGNTIYF,TGTGCCAGCAGCGCCAGAGGGGGGGTAACAGGAAACACCATATATTTT
TRBJ2-7,TRBV7-9,NA,NA,CASSRRPTGSEQYF,TGTGCCAGCAGCCGCCGACCGACAGGCTCCGAGCAGTACTTC
TRBJ1-4,TRBV13,NA,NA,CASSLRDRFDEKLFF,TGTGCCAGCAGCTTACGAGACAGGTTTGATGAAAAACTGTTTTTT
TRBJ2-1,TRBV21-1,NA,NA,CASSKAAGRDEQFF,TGTGCCAGCAGCAAGGCGGCAGGGAGGGATGAGCAGTTCTTC
TRBJ2-1,TRBV13,NA,NA,CASSSPRGGGGYNEQFF,TGTGCCAGCAGCTCACCTCGAGGGGGGGGTGGGTACAATGAGCAGTTCTTC
TRBJ2-5,TRBV23-1,NA,NA,CASSQSGGLGETQYF,TGCGCCAGCAGTCAATCTGGGGGGTTGGGTGAGACCCAGTACTTC
TRBJ2-5,TRBV7-2,once,NA,CASSLGSGGTRIETQYF,TGTGCCAGCAGCTTAGGCTCCGGGGGGACAAGGATCGAGACCCAGTACTTC
TRBJ1-5,TRBV5-1,once,NA,CASSLAGGNQPQHF,TGCGCCAGCAGCTTGGCCGGAGGCAATCAGCCCCAGCATTTT
TRBJ1-1,TRBV6-6,once,NA,CASRDGQPMNTEAFF,TGTGCCAGCCGAGACGGACAGCCCATGAACACTGAAGCTTTCTTT
TRBJ1-5,TRBV19,NA,NA,CASSIRGDNQPQHF,TGTGCCAGTAGTATACGCGGGGACAATCAGCCCCAGCATTTT
TRBJ2-7,TRBV7-6,NA,NA,CASSLARGSYEQYF,TGTGCCAGCAGCTTAGCGCGTGGCTCCTACGAGCAGTACTTC
TRBJ2-5,TRBV5-1,NA,TRBD1,CASSSDRVEETQYF,TGCGCCAGCAGCTCAGACAGGGTGGAAGAGACCCAGTACTTC
TRBJ1-1,TRBV29-1,NA,NA,CSVEWGTLTVEAFF,TGCAGCGTTGAATGGGGCACCTTAACCGTTGAAGCTTTCTTT
TRBJ2-5,TRBV7-2,NA,TRBD2,CASSLGVAGGLETQYF,TGTGCCAGCAGCTTAGGGGTAGCGGGGGGGCTTGAGACCCAGTACTTC
TRBJ2-7,TRBV5-1,NA,NA,CASSLEVGRKPYEQYF,TGCGCCAGCAGCTTGGAGGTGGGCCGGAAGCCCTACGAGCAGTACTTC
TRBJ2-5,TRBV5-1,NA,TRBD1,CASSWTGIEETQYF,TGCGCCAGCAGCTGGACAGGGATAGAAGAGACCCAGTACTTC